This T cell receptor (beta chain) was obtained from a study of cytomegalovirus exposure and HLA in healthy donors. Regarding the study as a whole: A classifier reportedly called cytomegalovirus status with high sensitivity and specificity. In an earlier analysis, about 87% or about 30%: the productive usage of most TCR beta V segments. An analysis was carried out at a later point. It showed that HLA-associated TCR beta chains were more clonally expanded than equally common non-associated chains. Per a later analysis, 15,000 to 20,000 TCR beta sequences showed association with HLA alleles at 0.05 false discovery rate.

About this clone: The antigen remains unidentified.

With 60 Vbeta and 13 Jbeta primers, the PCR was carried out. Generated by immunoSEQ multiplex PCR, the TCRdb table keeps only in-frame clones and is missing some. The repertoire holds some 180,000 clones, with about 90% as singletons. The CDR3 runs to 16 residues. The germline V gene has CDR1 SGHNT and CDR2 YYREEE (reference sequence). Trimming took off 0 bases at V and 4 bases at J, with 13 bases between the two ends. V usage is TRBV5-4 and J usage is TRBJ1-4; D may be TRBD1 (5 bases). The sequencing sample was made of PBMCs. The TCR originated in a boy aged 2 to 10 in good health and CMV-seronegative. CDR3 in DNA: TGTGCCAGCAGCTTGGCCTCAGGGCCCGGTAATGAAAAACTGTTTTTT. This codes for CASSLASGPGNEKLFF.